The entry that follows covers one T cell receptor (beta chain) sequence. Its specificity is unknown. It was 5'RACE with constant-segment primers that produced the TCR alpha and TCR beta cDNA libraries, which carried sample barcodes and UMIs. TCRdb reprocessed the 5' RACE reads with MiXCR, giving one entry per CDR3 protein. The table lists 150,000 or so distinct CDR3 sequences, 30% to 35% of them singletons. The data derive from a study of T-cell memory formation after mild COVID-19. The overall study: Clustering of TCRs was largely donor specific.

Whole-study findings and limits: CD4/CD8 balance characterized clones contracting day 15 to 85, and CD4+ skew characterized later expanders. Among CD4+ contracting clones, most were CM and EM, and CD8+ ones EMRA.

Trimming stripped 5 bases from V and 4 bases from J, with 14 bases between. The CDR3 totals 14 residues. Sequenced material: PBMCs or a T cell subset sorted from them (not recorded which). This clonotype was sampled from an adult woman who had mild COVID-19 (a few samples of this study predate the infection). Cell type and time point are not known. The rearrangement links TRBV12-3 or TRBV12-4 to TRBJ1-1, with a tentative D call TRBD1 (5 bases). The CDR3 sequence: CASSSSGAGTEAFF. For the CDR3, the DNA is TGTGCCAGCAGTAGCTCCGGGGCTGGCACTGAAGCTTTCTTT.